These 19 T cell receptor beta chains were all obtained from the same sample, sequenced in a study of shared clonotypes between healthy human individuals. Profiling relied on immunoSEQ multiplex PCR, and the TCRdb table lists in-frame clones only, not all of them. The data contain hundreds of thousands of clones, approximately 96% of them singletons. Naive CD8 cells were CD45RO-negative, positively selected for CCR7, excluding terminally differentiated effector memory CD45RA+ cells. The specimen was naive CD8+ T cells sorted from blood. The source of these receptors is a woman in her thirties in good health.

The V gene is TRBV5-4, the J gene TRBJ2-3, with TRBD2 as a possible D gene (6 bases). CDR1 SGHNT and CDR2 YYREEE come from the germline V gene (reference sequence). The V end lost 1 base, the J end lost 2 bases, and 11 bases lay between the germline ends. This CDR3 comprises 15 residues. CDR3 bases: TGTGCCAGCAGCTTGCTCTCGCGGGACACAGATACGCAGTATTTT. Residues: CASSLLSRDTDTQYF.

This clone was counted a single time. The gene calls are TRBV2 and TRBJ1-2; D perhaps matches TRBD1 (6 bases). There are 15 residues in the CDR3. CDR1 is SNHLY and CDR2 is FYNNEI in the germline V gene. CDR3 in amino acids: CAQLVQGVYGYGYTF. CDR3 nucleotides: TGTGCTCAGCTGGTACAGGGAGTATATGGGTATGGCTACACCTTC.

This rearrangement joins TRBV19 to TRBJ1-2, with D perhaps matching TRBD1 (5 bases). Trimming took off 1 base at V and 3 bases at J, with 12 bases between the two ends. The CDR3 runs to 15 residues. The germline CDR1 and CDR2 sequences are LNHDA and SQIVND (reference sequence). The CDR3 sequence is CASSIGHLGDYGYTF. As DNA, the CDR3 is TGTGCCAGTAGTATAGGGCACCTAGGGGACTATGGCTACACCTTC. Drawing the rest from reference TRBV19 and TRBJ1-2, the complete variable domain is DGGITQSPKYLFRKEGQNVTLSCEQNLNHDAMYWYRQDPGQGLRLIYYSQIVNDFQKGDIAEGYSVSREKKESFPLTVTSAQKNPTAFYLCASSIGHLGDYGYTFGSGTRLTVV.

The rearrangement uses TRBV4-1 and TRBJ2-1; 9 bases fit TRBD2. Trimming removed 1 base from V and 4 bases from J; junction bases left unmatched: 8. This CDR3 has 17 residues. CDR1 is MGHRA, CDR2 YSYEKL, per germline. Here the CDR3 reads CASSQGISGSPYNEQFF. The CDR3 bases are TGCGCCAGCAGCCAAGGAATTAGCGGGAGCCCATACAATGAGCAGTTCTTC.

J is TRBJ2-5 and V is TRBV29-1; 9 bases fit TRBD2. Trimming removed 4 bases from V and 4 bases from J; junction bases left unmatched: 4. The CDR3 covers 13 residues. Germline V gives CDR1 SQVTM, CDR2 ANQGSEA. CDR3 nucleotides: TGCAGCGTTGGTGGCGGGAGGGTAGAGACCCAGTACTTC. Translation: CSVGGGRVETQYF.

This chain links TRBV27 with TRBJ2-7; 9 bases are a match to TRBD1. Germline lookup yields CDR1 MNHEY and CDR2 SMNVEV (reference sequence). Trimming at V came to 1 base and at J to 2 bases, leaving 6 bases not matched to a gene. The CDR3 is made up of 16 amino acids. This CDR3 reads CASSLLGQGRPYEQYF. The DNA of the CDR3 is TGTGCCAGCAGTTTATTAGGACAGGGGAGGCCCTACGAGCAGTACTTC.

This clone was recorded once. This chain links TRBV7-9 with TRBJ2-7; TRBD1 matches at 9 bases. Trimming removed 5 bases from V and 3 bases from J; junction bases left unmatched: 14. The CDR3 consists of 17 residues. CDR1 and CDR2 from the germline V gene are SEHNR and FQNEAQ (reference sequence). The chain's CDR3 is CASSLQGAFPRDYEQYF. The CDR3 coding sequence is TGTGCCAGCAGCCTACAGGGGGCCTTCCCGCGGGACTACGAGCAGTACTTC.

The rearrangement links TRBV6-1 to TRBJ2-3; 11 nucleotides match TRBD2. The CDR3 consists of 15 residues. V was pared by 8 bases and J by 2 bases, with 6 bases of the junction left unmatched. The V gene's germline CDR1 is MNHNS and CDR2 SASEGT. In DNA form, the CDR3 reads TGTGCCAGCGAGACTAGCGGGACTTACACAGATACGCAGTATTTT. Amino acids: CASETSGTYTDTQYF.

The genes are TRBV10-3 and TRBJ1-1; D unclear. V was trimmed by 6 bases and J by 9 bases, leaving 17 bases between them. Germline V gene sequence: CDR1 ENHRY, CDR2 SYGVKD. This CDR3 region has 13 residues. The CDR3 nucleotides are TGTGCCATCAGGGCCGAAGCTCCGCCGAAAGCTTTCTTT. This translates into CAIRAEAPPKAFF.

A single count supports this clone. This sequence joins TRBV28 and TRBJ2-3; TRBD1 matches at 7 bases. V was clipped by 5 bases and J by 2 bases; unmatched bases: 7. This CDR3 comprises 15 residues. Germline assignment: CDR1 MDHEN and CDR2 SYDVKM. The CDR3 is CASSRDSVLTDTQYF. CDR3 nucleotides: TGTGCCAGCAGTCGGGACAGCGTACTCACAGATACGCAGTATTTT.

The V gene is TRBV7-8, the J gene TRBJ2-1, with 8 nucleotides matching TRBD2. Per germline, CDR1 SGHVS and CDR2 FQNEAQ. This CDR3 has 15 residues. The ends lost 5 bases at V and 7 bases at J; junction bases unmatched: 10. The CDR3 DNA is TGTGCCAGCAGCCTTCCGGGACTAGTGAGGAATGAGCAGTTCTTC. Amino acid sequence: CASSLPGLVRNEQFF.

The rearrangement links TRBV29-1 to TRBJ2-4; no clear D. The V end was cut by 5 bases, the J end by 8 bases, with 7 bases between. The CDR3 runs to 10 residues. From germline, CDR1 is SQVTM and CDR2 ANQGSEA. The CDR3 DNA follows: TGCAGCGTTATTATGGACATTCAGTACTTC. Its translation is CSVIMDIQYF.

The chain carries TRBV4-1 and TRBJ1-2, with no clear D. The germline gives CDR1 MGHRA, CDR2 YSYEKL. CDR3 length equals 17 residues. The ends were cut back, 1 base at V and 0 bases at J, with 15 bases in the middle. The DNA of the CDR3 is TGCGCCAGCAGCCAAGGATCATCACCCGGAGCTAACTATGGCTACACCTTC. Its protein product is CASSQGSSPGANYGYTF.

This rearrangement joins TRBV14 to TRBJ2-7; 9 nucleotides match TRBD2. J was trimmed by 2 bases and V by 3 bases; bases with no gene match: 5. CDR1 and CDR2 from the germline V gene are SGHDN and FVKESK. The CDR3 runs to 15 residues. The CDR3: CASSHRLAGPYEQYF. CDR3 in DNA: TGTGCCAGCAGCCACCGGCTAGCGGGACCCTACGAGCAGTACTTC.

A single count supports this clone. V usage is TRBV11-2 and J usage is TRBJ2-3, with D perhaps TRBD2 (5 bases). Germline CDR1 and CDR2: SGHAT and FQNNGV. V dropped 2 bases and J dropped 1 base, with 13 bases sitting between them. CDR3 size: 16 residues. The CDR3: CASSLLGGQGTDTQYF. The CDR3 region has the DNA TGTGCCAGCAGCTTATTAGGCGGGCAGGGCACAGATACGCAGTATTTT.

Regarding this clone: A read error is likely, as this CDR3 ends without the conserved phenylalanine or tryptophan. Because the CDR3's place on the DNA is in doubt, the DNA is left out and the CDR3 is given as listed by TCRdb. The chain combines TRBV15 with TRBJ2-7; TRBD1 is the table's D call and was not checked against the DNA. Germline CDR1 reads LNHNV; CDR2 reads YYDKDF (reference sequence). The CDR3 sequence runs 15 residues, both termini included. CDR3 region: CATKLWGTGVGLLAI.

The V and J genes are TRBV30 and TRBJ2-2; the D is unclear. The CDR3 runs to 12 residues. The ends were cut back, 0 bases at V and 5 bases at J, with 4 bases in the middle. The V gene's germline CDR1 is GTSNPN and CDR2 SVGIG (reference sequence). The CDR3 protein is CAWSVPTGELFF. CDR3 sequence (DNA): TGTGCCTGGAGTGTTCCGACCGGGGAGCTGTTTTTT. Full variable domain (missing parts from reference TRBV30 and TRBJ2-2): SQTIHQWPATLVQPVGSPLSLECTVEGTSNPNLYWYRQAAGRGLQLLFYSVGIGQISSEVPQNLSASRPQDRQFILSSKKLLLSDSGFYLCAWSVPTGELFFGEGSRLTVL.

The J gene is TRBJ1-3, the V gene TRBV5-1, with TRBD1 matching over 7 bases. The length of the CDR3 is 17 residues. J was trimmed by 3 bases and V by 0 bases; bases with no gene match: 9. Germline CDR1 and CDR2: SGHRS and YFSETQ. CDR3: CASSLGRQGDRGNTIYF. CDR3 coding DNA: TGCGCCAGCAGCTTGGGGAGACAGGGTGATCGTGGAAACACCATATATTTT.

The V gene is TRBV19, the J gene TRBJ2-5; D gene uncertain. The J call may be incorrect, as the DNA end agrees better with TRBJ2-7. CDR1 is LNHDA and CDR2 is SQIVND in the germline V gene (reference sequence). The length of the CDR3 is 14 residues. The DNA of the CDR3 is TGTGCCAGTAGTATAGATCTAGTACTGGGCGAGCAGTACTTC. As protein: CASSIDLVLGEQYF.